Following are 24 T cell receptor beta chains from one sample sequenced in a study of OX40 agonist ivuxolimab in advanced cancers. Some clones are missing from TCRdb's copy, which holds only in-frame ones; the method was immunoSEQ multiplex PCR. Seen here are about 91,000 clones, approximately 89% observed once, and the top ten hold roughly 0.22%. The input for sequencing was CD4+ or CD8+ T cells sorted from blood, taken in a trial of the OX40 agonist ivuxolimab. The source is an adult with an advanced solid tumor such as melanoma, head and neck, liver or kidney cancer.

The V call is TRBV5-1, the J call TRBJ1-4; no clear D gene. CDR1 is SGHRS, CDR2 YFSETQ, per germline. V was trimmed by 0 bases and J by 5 bases, leaving 11 bases between them. The CDR3 contains 15 residues. This CDR3 reads CASSLAHSPNEKLFF. The CDR3 region has the DNA TGCGCCAGCAGCTTGGCCCACAGCCCGAATGAAAAACTGTTTTTT.

At least ten counts were recorded for this clone. Without the conserved terminal phenylalanine or tryptophan, this CDR3 likely stems from a read error. No DNA is shown, since the ends of the CDR3 on it are uncertain; the CDR3 is the one TCRdb lists. This chain links TRBV6-5 with TRBJ2-4; the table assigns TRBD2, which was not confirmed against the DNA. The CDR3 totals 11 residues, both ends included. Per germline, CDR1 MNHEY and CDR2 SVGAGI. The CDR3 region is CASSYSSGNVL.

This chain uses TRBV9 with TRBJ2-7; tentative D call: TRBD2 (6 bases). Germline V gives CDR1 SGDLS, CDR2 YYNGEE. The CDR3 sequence is 15 residues long. V lost 0 bases, J lost 0 bases, and 10 bases lay in between. DNA of the CDR3: TGTGCCAGCAGCGTAGGTTACGGGAGCTCCTACGAGCAGTACTTC. Its protein product is CASSVGYGSSYEQYF.

The chain is built from TRBV19 and TRBJ2-5; TRBD2 agrees at 15 bases. V lost 4 bases, J lost 2 bases, and 5 bases stayed unmatched. Germline V gene data show CDR1 as LNHDA and CDR2 as SQIVND (reference sequence). The CDR3 totals 17 residues. In DNA, the CDR3 is TGTGCCAGTAGTACCGGACTAGCGGGGGGGCAGCAAGAGACCCAGTACTTC. Its protein product is CASSTGLAGGQQETQYF.

This chain joins TRBV29-1 and TRBJ1-4; D is unresolved. Germline assignment: CDR1 SQVTM and CDR2 ANQGSEA. The length of the CDR3 is 13 residues. Trimming cost V 5 bases and J 4 bases, with 11 bases left between them. The CDR3 DNA reads as TGCAGCGTTAGGTCAGCGAGTAATGAAAAACTGTTTTTT. This translates into CSVRSASNEKLFF.

The rearrangement joins TRBV4-1 to TRBJ1-4; D is unclear. The CDR3 runs to 16 residues. Germline CDR1 reads MGHRA; CDR2 reads YSYEKL. V gave up 3 bases and J gave up 6 bases, with 17 bases separating them. In nucleotides, the CDR3 is TGCGCCAGCAGCCATCGTGGGCGGGGAGGAGATGAAAAACTGTTTTTT. Its protein product is CASSHRGRGGDEKLFF.

This chain joins TRBV30 and TRBJ1-4; D unresolved. The CDR3 is 14 residues long. The V gene's germline CDR1 is GTSNPN and CDR2 SVGIG (reference sequence). The V and J ends lost 1 base and 8 bases respectively, with 14 bases between them. CDR3 loop: CAWSGGRLEEKLFF. The CDR3 DNA reads TGTGCCTGGAGTGGCGGAAGACTGGAAGAAAAACTGTTTTTT.

The chain is built from TRBV5-1 and TRBJ1-1; 7 nucleotides align to TRBD1. CDR1 SGHRS and CDR2 YFSETQ come from the germline V gene. The CDR3 runs to 14 residues. Trimming took 7 bases from V and 5 from J; bases not matched to a gene: 11. The DNA of the CDR3 is TGCGCCAGCGGAGACAGGGAAGTAGGGACTGAAGCTTTCTTT. Protein product: CASGDREVGTEAFF.

The J gene is TRBJ1-1, the V gene TRBV10-3; tentative D call: TRBD1 (5 bases). In germline, CDR1 is ENHRY, CDR2 SYGVKD. Trimming pared 6 bases from V and 2 bases from J, leaving 10 bases between. This CDR3 is built from 13 residues. This CDR3 reads CAISLGGNTEAFF. DNA of the CDR3: TGTGCCATCAGCCTTGGGGGTAACACTGAAGCTTTCTTT.

The CDR3 DNA sequence: TGTGCCAGCAGCTTGTCCCTAGGGGGAAAGGGGCGGGAGACCCAGTACTTC. As protein: CASSLSLGGKGRETQYF. This chain joins TRBV11-2 and TRBJ2-5, with D maybe TRBD1 (6 bases). The V gene lost 3 bases and the J gene lost 5 bases, with 22 bases spanning the gap. Germline-derived CDR1 and CDR2 are SGHAT and FQNNGV. CDR3 length: 17 residues. The entire variable domain, with the rest obtained from reference TRBV11-2 and TRBJ2-5, is as follows: EAGVAQSPRYKIIEKRQSVAFWCNPISGHATLYWYQQILGQGPKLLIQFQNNGVVDDSQLPKDRFSAERLKGVDSTLKIQPAKLEDSAVYLCASSLSLGGKGRETQYFGPGTRLLVL.

This clone was detected a few times. The chain has TRBV12-2 and TRBJ2-3; whether TRBD2, the table's D call, matches the DNA was not checked. TRBV12-2 is recorded as a pseudogene. CDR3 size: 18 residues. In DNA, the CDR3 is TGTGCAAGTCGCTCGATTACCAGCCTAGCGGGGGGGCGAGATACGCAGTATTTT. Translated: CASRSITSLAGGRDTQYF.

The CDR3 nucleotides are TGCGCCAGCAGCTTGGGGGACAGTCTAGATCAGCCCCAGCATTTT. As protein: CASSLGDSLDQPQHF. The chain combines TRBV5-1 with TRBJ1-5, with 7 bases fitting TRBD1. CDR1 SGHRS and CDR2 YFSETQ come from the germline V gene. The ends lost 0 bases at V and 5 bases at J; junction bases unmatched: 5. This CDR3 has 15 residues. Filled out from reference TRBV5-1 and TRBJ1-5, the complete variable domain reads KAGVTQTPRYLIKTRGQQVTLSCSPISGHRSVSWYQQTPGQGLQFLFEYFSETQRNKGNFPGRFSGRQFSNSRSEMNVSTLELGDSALYLCASSLGDSLDQPQHFGDGTRLSIL.

For this clone: Other DNA sequences in this sample translate to the same CDR3. This rearrangement joins TRBV5-1 to TRBJ1-1; weak D call: TRBD1 (6 bases). The germline V gene has CDR1 SGHRS and CDR2 YFSETQ. The CDR3 runs to 14 residues. Trimming shortened V by 0 bases and J by 5 bases, and 11 bases separated the two germline ends. DNA of the CDR3: TGCGCCAGCAGCTTGGAACAGGGAAGGACTGAAGCTTTCTTT. Translated: CASSLEQGRTEAFF.

The V call is TRBV7-3, the J call TRBJ2-2; the D gene is possibly TRBD1 (6 bases). The CDR3 sequence is 14 residues long. The V end was cut by 5 bases, the J end by 5 bases, with 12 bases between. CDR1 is SGHTA and CDR2 is FQGTGA in the germline V gene. The CDR3 spells CASSLGRGTGELFF. The CDR3 region has the DNA TGTGCCAGCAGCCTAGGCAGGGGTACCGGGGAGCTGTTTTTT.

The chain uses TRBV2 and TRBJ2-1; no clear D. V was cut by 3 bases and J by 5 bases, with 11 bases left in between. This CDR3 has 14 amino acids. The germline V gene encodes CDR1 SNHLY and CDR2 FYNNEI. CDR3 in DNA: TGTGCCAGCAGTGACTTCGACACCAACAATGAGCAGTTCTTC. As protein: CASSDFDTNNEQFF.

The chain joins TRBV6-1 to TRBJ1-1; D remains ambiguous. The CDR3 has 12 amino acids. Germline values: CDR1 MNHNS, CDR2 SASEGT. The ends were cut back, 7 bases at V and 6 bases at J, with 12 bases in the middle. The DNA of the CDR3 is TGTGCCAGCACCAAAAATAGGGCTGAAGCTTTCTTT. Translating it yields CASTKNRAEAFF.

The chain combines TRBV5-6 with TRBJ2-7; D is possibly TRBD2 (7 bases). Trimming shortened V by 1 base and J by 3 bases, and 11 bases separated the two germline ends. This CDR3 contains 14 residues. Germline V lookup: CDR1 SGHDT, CDR2 YYEEEE. CDR3 region: CASSLSGTYYEQYV. CDR3 nucleotide sequence: TGTGCCAGCAGCTTGAGCGGGACATACTACGAGCAGTACGTC.

The chain is built from TRBV5-1 and TRBJ2-1, with 9 positions matching TRBD2. V was clipped by 4 bases and J by 0 bases; unmatched bases: 2. CDR3 length: 15 amino acids. The germline V gene encodes CDR1 SGHRS and CDR2 YFSETQ. The CDR3 DNA follows: TGCGCCAGCAGCGTTAGCGGGGGCTCCTACAATGAGCAGTTCTTC. Its translation: CASSVSGGSYNEQFF.

This clone came up a few times. Other DNA variants within this sample encode the same CDR3. The V gene is TRBV2, the J gene TRBJ2-3; D tentatively fits TRBD1 or TRBD2 (5 bases each). CDR1 is SNHLY, CDR2 FYNNEI, per germline. Between the trimmed V and J ends, which lost 6 bases and 0 bases, there was a span of 7 bases. The length of the CDR3 is 13 residues. CDR3: CASRWDSTDTQYF. In DNA, the CDR3 is TGTGCCAGCAGGTGGGACAGCACAGATACGCAGTATTTT.

CDR3 sequence: CASSLRAVGSYEQYV. In DNA, the CDR3 is TGTGCCAGCAGCTTGAGAGCGGTAGGGTCCTACGAGCAGTACGTC. J is TRBJ2-7 and V is TRBV5-5, with D perhaps TRBD2 (5 bases). The length of the CDR3 is 15 residues. Trimming cost V 1 base and J 1 base, with 12 bases left between them. Looked up from germline, CDR1 is SGHKS and CDR2 is YYEKEE (reference sequence).

The rearrangement uses TRBV7-2 and TRBJ1-2; D is unresolved. Germline CDR1 reads SGHTA; CDR2 reads FQGNSA. The CDR3 covers 10 residues. The V end lost 6 bases, the J end lost 5 bases, and 4 bases lay between the germline ends. The CDR3 DNA reads as TGTGCCAGCAGGCCTTATGGCTACACCTTC. Residues: CASRPYGYTF.

The rearrangement joins TRBV15 to TRBJ2-5, with 7 nucleotides matching TRBD2. The junction had 7 bases not matched to a gene; V was cut back by 1 base and J by 5 bases. Germline V gene sequence: CDR1 LNHNV, CDR2 YYDKDF (reference sequence). The CDR3 spans 15 residues. The CDR3 nucleotides are TGTGCCACCAGCAGAGGTCGTGGGGAGGGGGAGACCCAGTACTTC. Translating gives CATSRGRGEGETQYF.

On this clone: Its ends do not fully match the called genes, so a read error is possible. The V call is TRBV7-7, the J call TRBJ2-1; tentatively, D is TRBD1 or TRBD2 (6 bases each). Germline V gene lookup returns CDR1 SSHAT and CDR2 FNYEAQ (reference sequence). The CDR3 consists of 14 residues. The CDR3 DNA reads TGTGCTAGCAGCCCACTTACCCGGGGGCATGAGCAGTTCTTC. Translated: CASSPLTRGHEQFF.

V is TRBV2 and J is TRBJ1-3; no clear D gene. Per germline, CDR1 SNHLY and CDR2 FYNNEI. This CDR3 has 15 residues. The V end lost 1 base, the J end lost 4 bases, and 11 bases lay between the germline ends. CDR3 coding DNA: TGTGCCAGCAGTGAAGTTTCCGGGATGGGAAACACCATATATTTT. Translated: CASSEVSGMGNTIYF. The complete variable domain, with remaining parts taken from reference TRBV2 and TRBJ1-3, reads EPEVTQTPSHQVTQMGQEVILRCVPISNHLYFYWYRQILGQKVEFLVSFYNNEISEKSEIFDDQFSVERPDGSNFTLKIRSTKLEDSAMYFCASSEVSGMGNTIYFGEGSWLTVV.